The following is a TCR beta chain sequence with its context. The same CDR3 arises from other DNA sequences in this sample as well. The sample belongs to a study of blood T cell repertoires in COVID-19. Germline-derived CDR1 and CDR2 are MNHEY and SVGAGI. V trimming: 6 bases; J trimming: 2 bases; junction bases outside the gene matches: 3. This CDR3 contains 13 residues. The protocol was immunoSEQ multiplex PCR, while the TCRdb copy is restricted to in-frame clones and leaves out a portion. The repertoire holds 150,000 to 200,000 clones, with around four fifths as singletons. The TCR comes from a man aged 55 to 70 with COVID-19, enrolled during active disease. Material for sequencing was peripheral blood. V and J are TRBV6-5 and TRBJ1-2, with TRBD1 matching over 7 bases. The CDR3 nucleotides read TGTGCCAGCAGGCCGGGACAGAACTATGGCTACACCTTC. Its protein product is CASRPGQNYGYTF.